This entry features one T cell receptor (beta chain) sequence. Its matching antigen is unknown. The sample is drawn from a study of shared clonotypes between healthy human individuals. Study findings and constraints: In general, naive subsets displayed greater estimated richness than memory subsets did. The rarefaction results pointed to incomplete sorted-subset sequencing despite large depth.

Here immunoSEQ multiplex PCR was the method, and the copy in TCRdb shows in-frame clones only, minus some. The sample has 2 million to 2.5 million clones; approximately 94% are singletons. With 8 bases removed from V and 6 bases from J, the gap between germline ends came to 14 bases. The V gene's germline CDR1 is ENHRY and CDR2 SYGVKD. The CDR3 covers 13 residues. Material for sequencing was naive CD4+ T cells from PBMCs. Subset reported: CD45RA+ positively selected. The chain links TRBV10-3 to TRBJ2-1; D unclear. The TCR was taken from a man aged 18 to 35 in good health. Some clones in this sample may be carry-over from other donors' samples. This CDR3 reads CAISEDQANEQFF. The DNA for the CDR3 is TGTGCCATCTCTGAAGATCAGGCCAATGAGCAGTTCTTC.